Sequencing of this T cell receptor beta chain was carried out in a study of T cells after yellow fever vaccination. On the study more broadly: Based on CD3, CD45RA, CCR7 and CD95, EM, EMRA, CM and Tscm memory subsets were sorted. Each low-cell-number fraction was prepared by means of SMART-Seq v4 Ultra Low Input.

Regarding the study as a whole: The booster response re-showed most primary clones: more than 95% CD4, over 80% CD8. At day 0, almost all vaccine-responding clonotypes escaped detection in the sorted memory subsets.

V lost 8 bases and J 4 bases, leaving 17 bases between the germline ends. Germline V gene lookup returns CDR1 MDHEN and CDR2 SYDVKM. The CDR3 is made up of 14 amino acids. One entry per CDR3 protein results from TCRdb running MiXCR on the 5' RACE reads. Of about 10,000 distinct CDR3 sequences in the sample, 4.5% to 5.5% are singletons; the top ten hold 1.6%. This clonotype is categorized as medium-sized. The clonotype was recovered from a man in his late teens or twenties who received the YFV17D yellow fever vaccine. The source was PBMCs, either bulk or a sorted T-cell subset (CD4+, CD8+, memory, or dextramer-sorted; not recorded which), collected around 14 days after the first yellow fever vaccination. The V and J genes are TRBV28 and TRBJ1-2; D may be TRBD1 (5 bases). CDR3 region: CASASGGIRYGYTF. Here the CDR3 DNA reads TGTGCCAGCGCTTCCGGGGGGATACGCTATGGCTACACCTTC.